What follows is one T cell receptor beta chain and its context. The data are from a study of blood T cell repertoires in COVID-19. Germline values: CDR1 SGHAT, CDR2 FQNNGV. V lost 5 bases and J lost 6; bases outside the gene matches: 6. CDR3 size: 13 residues. TCRdb's table, derived via immunoSEQ multiplex PCR, lists solely in-frame clones and lacks some. The sample lists about 210,000 clones, around four fifths seen once, with 2.9% in the top ten. Sequenced material: peripheral blood. This TCR derives from a man between 50 and 59 years old with active or convalescent COVID-19. This chain connects TRBV11-2 to TRBJ2-7; 8 nucleotides match TRBD1. The CDR3 region has the DNA TGTGCCAGCAGCCCGACAGGGGTCGGCGAGCAGTACTTC. Its protein product is CASSPTGVGEQYF. The whole variable domain, filled in from reference TRBV11-2 and TRBJ2-7, reads EAGVAQSPRYKIIEKRQSVAFWCNPISGHATLYWYQQILGQGPKLLIQFQNNGVVDDSQLPKDRFSAERLKGVDSTLKIQPAKLEDSAVYLCASSPTGVGEQYFGPGTRLTVT.